These 24 T cell receptor beta chains came from one sample sequenced in a study of graft-versus-host responses after intestinal transplantation. Data came from immunoSEQ multiplex PCR; TCRdb stores just in-frame clones and leaves some out. Of about 9,800 clones listed, approximately 90% are singletons. The sample here was PBMCs, taken roughly 42 days after intestinal transplant. The receptors originated from a human patient who received an intestinal transplant, so some T cells may come from the graft donor.

CDR3 sequence: CASSKPSVGDTQYF. DNA of the CDR3: TGTGCCAGCAGCAAACCTAGCGTCGGGGATACGCAGTATTTT. The rearrangement joins TRBV7-3 to TRBJ2-3, with D possibly being TRBD2 (6 bases). From germline, CDR1 is SGHTA and CDR2 FQGTGA. There are 14 residues in the CDR3. Trimming left V 5 bases short and J 6 bases short, with 15 bases between.

This clone showed up just once. DNA for the CDR3: TGTGCCAGCAGCATCATGACAGGGGGTATGTACGAGCAGTACTTC. Residues: CASSIMTGGMYEQYF. The chain carries TRBV13 and TRBJ2-7; 9 positions agree with TRBD1. CDR1 is PRHDT, CDR2 FYEKMQ, per germline (reference sequence). The V segment lost 5 bases and the J segment 4 bases; nucleotides outside the gene matches: 9. The CDR3 consists of 15 residues.

CDR3 in amino acids: CASSPGDYGYTF. The DNA for the CDR3 is TGTGCCAGCTCACCAGGGGACTATGGCTACACCTTC. The chain uses TRBV18 and TRBJ1-2; D remains unclear. Trimming took 2 bases from V and 3 from J, leaving 4 bases between them. Germline-derived CDR1 and CDR2 are KGHSH and LQKENI. CDR3 length equals 12 residues.

In DNA, the CDR3 is TGTGCCAGCAGTTTAGGGACTAGCGGAGTAGAGACCCAGTACTTC. Translated: CASSLGTSGVETQYF. This chain connects TRBV28 to TRBJ2-5; 11 bases fit TRBD2. This CDR3 spans 15 amino acids. In germline, CDR1 is MDHEN, CDR2 SYDVKM. V trimming: 2 bases; J trimming: 4 bases; junction bases outside the gene matches: 3.

The chain joins TRBV2 to TRBJ2-5; 7 bases fit TRBD1. The length of the CDR3 is 13 residues. Germline CDR1 SNHLY, CDR2 FYNNEI. V dropped 6 bases and J dropped 5; count of bases not matched to a gene: 6. The CDR3 spells CASRKDRDETQYF. As DNA, the CDR3 is TGTGCCAGCAGGAAAGACAGGGACGAGACCCAGTACTTC.

The chain joins TRBV28 to TRBJ1-5, with D perhaps TRBD1 (5 bases). V lost 5 bases and J lost 4, with 15 bases in between. CDR1 and CDR2 (germline): MDHEN, SYDVKM. This CDR3 has 15 amino acids. The CDR3 coding sequence is TGTGCCAGCAGTCCCCCGGGGGGGGGAAATCAGCCCCAGCATTTT. Translation: CASSPPGGGNQPQHF.

The chain joins TRBV11-1 to TRBJ2-3; 9 nucleotides line up with TRBD2. The CDR3 length is 14 residues. Germline values: CDR1 SGHAT, CDR2 FQDESV (reference sequence). Unmatched junction bases numbered 3, after V lost 7 bases and J lost 1 base. As DNA, the CDR3 is TGTGCCAGCACTGCTAGCGGGGGCACAGATACGCAGTATTTT. It codes for CASTASGGTDTQYF.

The V gene is TRBV6-5, the J gene TRBJ2-5; D is possibly TRBD1 (5 bases). The ends were cut back, 10 bases at V and 1 base at J, with 10 bases in the middle. Germline CDR1 reads MNHEY; CDR2 reads SVGAGI. This CDR3 is built from 12 residues. The CDR3 spells CATLTAQETQYF. In DNA form, the CDR3 reads TGTGCCACCTTGACAGCCCAAGAGACCCAGTACTTC.

The gene calls are TRBV6-1 and TRBJ1-5, with D possibly being TRBD1 (5 bases). The germline CDR1 and CDR2 sequences are MNHNS and SASEGT. This CDR3 contains 14 residues. Trimming pared 2 bases from V and 10 bases from J, leaving 15 bases between. The CDR3, as DNA: TGTGCCAGCAGTGAACATCTGGGGCCTACACCCCAGCATTTT. Amino acids: CASSEHLGPTPQHF.

CDR3 DNA sequence: TGTGCCAGCAGCTCAGTCATTGGGGCGGCGAAGTTCAATGAGCAGTTCTTC. This translates into CASSSVIGAAKFNEQFF. The chain carries TRBV7-9 and TRBJ2-1; possible D gene TRBD1, 5 bases. Trimming shortened V by 4 bases and J by 6 bases, and 22 bases separated the two germline ends. The CDR3 contains 17 residues. Germline-derived CDR1 and CDR2 are SEHNR and FQNEAQ (reference sequence).

The chain is built from TRBV14 and TRBJ2-6; TRBD2 agrees at 14 bases. V lost 5 bases and J lost 4; bases outside the gene matches: 10. The germline gives CDR1 SGHDN, CDR2 FVKESK. This CDR3 region has 19 residues. For the CDR3, the DNA is TGTGCCAGCAGCTATCGACTAGCGGGAGGGCCGAGGGGGGCCAACGTCCTGACTTTC. Its protein is CASSYRLAGGPRGANVLTF.

V is TRBV7-9 and J is TRBJ2-7; a possible D gene is TRBD2 (6 bases). The CDR3 length is 14 residues. Germline V lookup: CDR1 SEHNR, CDR2 FQNEAQ (reference sequence). V was trimmed by 2 bases and J by 2 bases, leaving 10 bases between them. CDR3 sequence: CASSLFLAPYEQYF. For the CDR3, the DNA is TGTGCCAGCAGCTTATTTCTAGCGCCCTACGAGCAGTACTTC.

The V call is TRBV9, the J call TRBJ2-7; D possibly corresponds to TRBD2 (5 bases). Trimming pared 1 base from V and 2 bases from J, leaving 16 bases between. There are 16 residues in the CDR3. Per the germline V gene, CDR1 is SGDLS and CDR2 is YYNGEE. The CDR3 protein is CASSVTPEGRTYEQYF. CDR3 in DNA: TGTGCCAGCAGCGTAACCCCCGAAGGGAGAACCTACGAGCAGTACTTC.

The gene calls are TRBV4-1 and TRBJ2-5; D gene uncertain. Per the germline V gene, CDR1 is MGHRA and CDR2 is YSYEKL. V shed 0 bases and J shed 5 bases, with 13 bases lying between them. This CDR3 region has 15 residues. This CDR3 reads CASSQDPAGVETQYF. The CDR3 DNA sequence: TGCGCCAGCAGCCAAGATCCCGCAGGAGTCGAGACCCAGTACTTC.

This sequence joins TRBV10-2 and TRBJ2-1; D not certain. The CDR3 contains 16 residues. V was shortened by 0 bases and J by 8 bases, with 17 bases between the two germline ends. Germline CDR1 and CDR2: WSHSY and SAAADI. The CDR3 DNA reads as TGCGCCAGCAGTGAGTCGCCAGTCATGGTTGGCTATGAGCAGTTCTTC. As protein: CASSESPVMVGYEQFF.

V is TRBV5-1 and J is TRBJ2-3; D is uncertain. The CDR3 consists of 18 residues. Trimming pared 0 bases from V and 2 bases from J, leaving 19 bases between. Germline values: CDR1 SGHRS, CDR2 YFSETQ. Here the CDR3 DNA reads TGCGCCAGCAGCTTGGACCCCCCCTACCCCTATTACACAGATACGCAGTATTTT. This translates into CASSLDPPYPYYTDTQYF.

The chain has TRBV5-3 and TRBJ2-5; 15 nucleotides match TRBD2. TRBV5-3 is sorted into the ORF group, with uncertain function. This CDR3 is 15 amino acids long. After removal of 8 bases from V and 5 bases from J, the junction contained 7 bases not matched to a gene. The CDR3 spells CASSPGLAGGETQYF. The CDR3 bases are TGTGCCAGCAGCCCTGGACTAGCGGGAGGGGAGACCCAGTACTTC.

This clone was found once. V is TRBV7-9 and J is TRBJ2-2; D possibly uses TRBD1 or TRBD2 (5 bases each). Deletions cut 3 bases from V and 7 bases from J, with 9 bases between. The germline V gene has CDR1 SEHNR and CDR2 FQNEAQ (reference sequence). There are 13 residues in the CDR3. The CDR3 DNA sequence: TGTGCCAGCAGCTTCCGGGACGTCGGGGAGCTGTTTTTT. Translation gives CASSFRDVGELFF. The full variable domain, in which reference TRBV7-9 and TRBJ2-2 provide the parts outside the CDR3, is DTGVSQNPRHKITKRGQNVTFRCDPISEHNRLYWYRQTLGQGPEFLTYFQNEAQLEKSRLLSDRFSAERPKGSFSTLEIQRTEQGDSAMYLCASSFRDVGELFFGEGSRLTVL.

The chain links TRBV29-1 to TRBJ2-7; TRBD2 matches 7 bases. Germline CDR1 reads SQVTM; CDR2 reads ANQGSEA. V shed 1 base, J shed 3 bases, and the junction held 6 bases outside the gene matches. The CDR3 runs 14 residues. The CDR3 spells CSVEGREAYYEQYF. For the CDR3, the DNA is TGCAGCGTTGAAGGCCGGGAGGCCTACTACGAGCAGTACTTC.

The rearrangement uses TRBV9 and TRBJ2-2; possibly TRBD1 for D (5 bases). Trimming took off 3 bases at V and 6 bases at J, with 18 bases between the two ends. Germline values: CDR1 SGDLS, CDR2 YYNGEE. The length of the CDR3 is 16 residues. CDR3 region: CASSANSGAFAGELFF. In DNA, the CDR3 is TGTGCCAGCAGCGCTAACTCTGGGGCCTTCGCCGGGGAGCTGTTTTTT.

The chain uses TRBV18 and TRBJ2-4, with D unresolved. The CDR3 has 13 amino acids. CDR1 KGHSH and CDR2 LQKENI come from the germline V gene. Between the trimmed V and J ends, which lost 3 bases and 7 bases, there was a span of 10 bases. CDR3: CASSPSGSNIQYF. CDR3 nucleotide sequence: TGTGCCAGCTCACCTTCAGGTTCCAACATTCAGTACTTC.

This chain links TRBV10-3 with TRBJ1-3, with 8 bases aligning to TRBD1. The V segment lost 8 bases and the J segment 2 bases; nucleotides outside the gene matches: 8. From germline, CDR1 is ENHRY and CDR2 SYGVKD. This CDR3 has 15 residues. The CDR3 reads CAILQGAAPGNTIYF. DNA of the CDR3: TGTGCCATCCTCCAGGGGGCTGCTCCTGGAAACACCATATATTTT.

The chain has TRBV9 and TRBJ2-1; 9 positions agree with TRBD2. The germline V gene has CDR1 SGDLS and CDR2 YYNGEE. CDR3 length equals 15 residues. V trimming: 1 base; J trimming: 9 bases; junction bases outside the gene matches: 8. CDR3 amino acids: CASSVTGLASPEQFF. CDR3 DNA sequence: TGTGCCAGCAGCGTAACGGGACTAGCTTCACCTGAGCAGTTCTTC.

V gene TRBV5-4 combines with J gene TRBJ2-3; D unclear. V was pared by 5 bases and J by 5 bases, with 12 bases between. CDR1 SGHNT and CDR2 YYREEE come from the germline V gene (reference sequence). The CDR3 is 13 residues long. CDR3 sequence reads: CASRVVGGDTQYF. In nucleotides, the CDR3 is TGTGCCAGCAGGGTGGTTGGTGGAGATACGCAGTATTTT.